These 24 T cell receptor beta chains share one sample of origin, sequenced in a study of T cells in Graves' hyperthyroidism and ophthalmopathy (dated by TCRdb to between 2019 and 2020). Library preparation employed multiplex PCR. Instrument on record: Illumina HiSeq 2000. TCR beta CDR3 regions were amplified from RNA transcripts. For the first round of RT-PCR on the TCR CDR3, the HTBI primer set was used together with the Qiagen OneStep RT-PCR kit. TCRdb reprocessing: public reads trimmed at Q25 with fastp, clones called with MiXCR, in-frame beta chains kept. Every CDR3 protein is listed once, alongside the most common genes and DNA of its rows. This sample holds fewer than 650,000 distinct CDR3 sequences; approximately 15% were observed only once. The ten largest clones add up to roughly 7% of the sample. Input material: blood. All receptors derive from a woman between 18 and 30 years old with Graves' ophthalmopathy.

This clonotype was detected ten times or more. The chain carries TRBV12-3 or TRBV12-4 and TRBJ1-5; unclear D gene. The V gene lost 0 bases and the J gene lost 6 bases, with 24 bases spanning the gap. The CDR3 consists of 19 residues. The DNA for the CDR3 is TGTGCCAGCAGTTTAGCGCCCAGGTTTAATGGGGTCGGGAGTCAGCCCCAGCATTTT. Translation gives CASSLAPRFNGVGSQPQHF.

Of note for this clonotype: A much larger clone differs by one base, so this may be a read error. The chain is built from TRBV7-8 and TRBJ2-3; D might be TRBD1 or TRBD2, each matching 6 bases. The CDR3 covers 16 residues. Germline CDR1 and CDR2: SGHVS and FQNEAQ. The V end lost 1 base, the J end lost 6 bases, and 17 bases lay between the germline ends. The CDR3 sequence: CASSLVGGGEEDTQYF. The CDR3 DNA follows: TGTGCCAGCAGCTTAGTCGGGGGCGGGGAGGAGGATACGCAGTATTTT.

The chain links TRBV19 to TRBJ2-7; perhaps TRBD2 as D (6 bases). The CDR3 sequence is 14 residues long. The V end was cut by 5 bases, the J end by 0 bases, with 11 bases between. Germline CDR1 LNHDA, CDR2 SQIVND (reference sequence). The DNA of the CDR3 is TGTGCCAGTAGTCCACAGGACTACTCCTACGAGCAGTACTTC. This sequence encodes CASSPQDYSYEQYF.

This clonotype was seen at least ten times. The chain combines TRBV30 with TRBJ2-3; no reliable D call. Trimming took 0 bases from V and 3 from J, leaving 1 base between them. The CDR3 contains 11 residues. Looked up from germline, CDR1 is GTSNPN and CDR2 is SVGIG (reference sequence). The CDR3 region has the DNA TGTGCCTGGAGTGTAACAGATACGCAGTATTTT. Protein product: CAWSVTDTQYF.

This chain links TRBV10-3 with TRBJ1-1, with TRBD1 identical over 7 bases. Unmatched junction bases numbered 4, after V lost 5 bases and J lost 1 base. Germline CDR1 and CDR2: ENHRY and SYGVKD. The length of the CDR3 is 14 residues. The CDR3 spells CAISSGTENTEAFF. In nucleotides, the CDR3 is TGTGCCATCAGTTCCGGGACAGAGAACACTGAAGCTTTCTTT.

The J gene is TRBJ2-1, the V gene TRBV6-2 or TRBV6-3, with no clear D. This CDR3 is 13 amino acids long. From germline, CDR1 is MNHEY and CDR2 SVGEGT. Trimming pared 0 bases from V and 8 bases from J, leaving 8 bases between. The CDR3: CASSYSIGYEQFF. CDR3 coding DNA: TGTGCCAGCAGTTACTCGATCGGGTATGAGCAGTTCTTC.

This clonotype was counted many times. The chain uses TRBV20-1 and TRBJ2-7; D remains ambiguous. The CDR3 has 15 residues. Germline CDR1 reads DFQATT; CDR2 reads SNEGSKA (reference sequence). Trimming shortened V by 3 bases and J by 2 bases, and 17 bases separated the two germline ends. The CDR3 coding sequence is TGCAGTGCTAGTGTCTCTAGAGCTGTAGCCTACGAGCAGTACTTC. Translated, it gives CSASVSRAVAYEQYF.

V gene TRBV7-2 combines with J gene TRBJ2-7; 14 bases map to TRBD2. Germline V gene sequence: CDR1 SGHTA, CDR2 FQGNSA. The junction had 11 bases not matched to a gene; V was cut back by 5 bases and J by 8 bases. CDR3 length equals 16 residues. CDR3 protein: CASSPGLAGGWGKQYF. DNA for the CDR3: TGTGCCAGCAGCCCCGGACTAGCGGGAGGTTGGGGCAAGCAGTACTTC.

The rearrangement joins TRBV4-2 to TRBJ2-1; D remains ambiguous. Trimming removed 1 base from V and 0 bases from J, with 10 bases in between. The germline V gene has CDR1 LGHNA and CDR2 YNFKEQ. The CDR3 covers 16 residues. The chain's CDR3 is CASSQGGSISYNEQFF. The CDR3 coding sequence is TGTGCCAGCAGCCAAGGAGGAAGCATCTCCTACAATGAGCAGTTCTTC.

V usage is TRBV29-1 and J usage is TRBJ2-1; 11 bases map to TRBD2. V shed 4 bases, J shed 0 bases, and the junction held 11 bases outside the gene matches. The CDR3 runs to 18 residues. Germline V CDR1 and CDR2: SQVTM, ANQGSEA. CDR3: CSVVLFSGRESSYNEQFF. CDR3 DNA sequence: TGCAGCGTTGTACTGTTTAGCGGGAGGGAGAGCTCCTACAATGAGCAGTTCTTC.

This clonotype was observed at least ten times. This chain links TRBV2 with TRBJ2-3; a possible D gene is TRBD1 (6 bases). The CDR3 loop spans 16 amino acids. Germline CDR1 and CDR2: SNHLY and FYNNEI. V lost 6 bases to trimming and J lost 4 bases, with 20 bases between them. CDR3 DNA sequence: TGTGCCAGCAGCCGCGATCCGGGGACACGGGCAGATACGCAGTATTTT. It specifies CASSRDPGTRADTQYF.

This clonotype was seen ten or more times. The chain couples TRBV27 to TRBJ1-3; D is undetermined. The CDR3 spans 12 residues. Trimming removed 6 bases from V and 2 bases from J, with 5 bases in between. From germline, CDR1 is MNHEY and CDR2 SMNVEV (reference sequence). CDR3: CASSLPGNTIYF. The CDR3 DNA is TGTGCCAGCAGCTTGCCTGGAAACACCATATATTTT.

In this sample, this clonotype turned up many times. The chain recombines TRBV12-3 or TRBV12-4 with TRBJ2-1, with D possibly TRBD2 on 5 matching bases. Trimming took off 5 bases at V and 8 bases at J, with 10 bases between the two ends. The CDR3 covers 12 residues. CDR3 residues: CASSPWGDEQFF. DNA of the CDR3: TGTGCCAGCAGTCCCTGGGGAGATGAGCAGTTCTTC.

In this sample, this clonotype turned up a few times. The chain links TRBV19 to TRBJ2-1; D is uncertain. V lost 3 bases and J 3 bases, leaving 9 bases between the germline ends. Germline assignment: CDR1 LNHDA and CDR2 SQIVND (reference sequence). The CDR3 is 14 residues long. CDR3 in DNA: TGTGCCAGTAGTATCTTCGTTAGCTACAATGAGCAGTTCTTC. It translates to CASSIFVSYNEQFF.

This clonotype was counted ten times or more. CDR3 region: CASSPGTGGSGANVLTF. The DNA for the CDR3 is TGTGCCAGCTCACCCGGGACAGGGGGCTCTGGGGCCAACGTCCTGACTTTC. This chain joins TRBV18 and TRBJ2-6; TRBD1 aligns across 11 bases. The length of the CDR3 is 17 residues. Germline V gene sequence: CDR1 KGHSH, CDR2 LQKENI. The junction had 1 base not matched to a gene; V was cut back by 3 bases and J by 0 bases.

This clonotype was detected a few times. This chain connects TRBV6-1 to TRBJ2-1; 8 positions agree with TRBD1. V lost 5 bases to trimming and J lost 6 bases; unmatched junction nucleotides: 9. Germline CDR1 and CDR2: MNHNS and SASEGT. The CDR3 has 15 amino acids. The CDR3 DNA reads TGTGCCAGCAGTTTCCGACAGGGGCACACCAATGAGCAGTTCTTC. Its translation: CASSFRQGHTNEQFF.

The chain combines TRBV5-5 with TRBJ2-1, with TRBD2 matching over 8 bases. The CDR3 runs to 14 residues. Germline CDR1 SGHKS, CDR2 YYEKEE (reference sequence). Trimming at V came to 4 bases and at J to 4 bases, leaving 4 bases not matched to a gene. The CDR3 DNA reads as TGTGCCAGCAGCACCTCTAGCGGGTACAATGAGCAGTTCTTC. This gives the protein CASSTSSGYNEQFF.

The CDR3 spells CASSGGQGKGYGYTF. As DNA, the CDR3 is TGTGCCAGCAGTGGGGGACAGGGGAAAGGCTATGGCTACACCTTC. The chain uses TRBV2 and TRBJ1-2, with 10 bases fitting TRBD1. Germline V CDR1 and CDR2: SNHLY, FYNNEI. The junction had 6 bases not matched to a gene; V was cut back by 4 bases and J by 4 bases. This CDR3 region has 15 residues.

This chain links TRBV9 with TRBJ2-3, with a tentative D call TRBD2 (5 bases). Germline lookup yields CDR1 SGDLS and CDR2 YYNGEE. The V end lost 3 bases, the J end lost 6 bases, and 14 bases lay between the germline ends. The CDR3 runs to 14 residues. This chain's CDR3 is CASSEAPGEDTQYF. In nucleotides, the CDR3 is TGTGCCAGCAGCGAGGCCCCCGGGGAGGATACGCAGTATTTT.

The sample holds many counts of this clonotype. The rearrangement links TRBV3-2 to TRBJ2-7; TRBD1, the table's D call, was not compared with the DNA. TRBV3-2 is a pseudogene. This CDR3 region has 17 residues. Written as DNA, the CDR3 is TGTGCCAGCAGCCAATTCCCGACCAACAGGACAGGCCCCGAGCAGTACTTC. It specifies CASSQFPTNRTGPEQYF.

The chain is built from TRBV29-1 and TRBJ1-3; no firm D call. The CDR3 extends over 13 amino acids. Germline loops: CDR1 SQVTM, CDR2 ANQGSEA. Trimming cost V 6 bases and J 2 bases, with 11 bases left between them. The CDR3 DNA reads TGCAGCGTGTCGGGAGGGACTGGAAACACCATATATTTT. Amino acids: CSVSGGTGNTIYF.

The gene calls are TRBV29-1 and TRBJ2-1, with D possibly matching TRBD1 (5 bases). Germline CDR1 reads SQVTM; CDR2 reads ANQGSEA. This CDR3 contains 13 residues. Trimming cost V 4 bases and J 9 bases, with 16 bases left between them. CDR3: CSVGHTQGAEQFF. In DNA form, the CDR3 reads TGCAGCGTTGGGCATACTCAGGGTGCTGAGCAGTTCTTC.

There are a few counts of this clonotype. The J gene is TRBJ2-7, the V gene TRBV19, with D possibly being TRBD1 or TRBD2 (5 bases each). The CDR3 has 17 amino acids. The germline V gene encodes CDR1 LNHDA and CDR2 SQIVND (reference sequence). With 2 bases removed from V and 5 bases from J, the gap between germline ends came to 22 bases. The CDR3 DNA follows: TGTGCCAGTAGTATATCACTCCCGGGACGCCTGCGGGACGAGCAGTACTTC. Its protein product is CASSISLPGRLRDEQYF. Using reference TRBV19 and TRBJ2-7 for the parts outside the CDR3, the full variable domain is DGGITQSPKYLFRKEGQNVTLSCEQNLNHDAMYWYRQDPGQGLRLIYYSQIVNDFQKGDIAEGYSVSREKKESFPLTVTSAQKNPTAFYLCASSISLPGRLRDEQYFGPGTRLTVT.

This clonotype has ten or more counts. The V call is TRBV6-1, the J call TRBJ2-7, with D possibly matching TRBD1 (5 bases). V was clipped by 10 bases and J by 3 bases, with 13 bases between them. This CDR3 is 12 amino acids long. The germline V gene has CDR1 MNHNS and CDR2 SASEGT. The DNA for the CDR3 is TGTGCCACCTACGGCAGGGTCTACGAGCAGTACTTC. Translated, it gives CATYGRVYEQYF.